One sample yielded the 2 T cell receptor beta chains listed below, sequenced in a study of cytomegalovirus exposure and HLA in healthy donors. PCR was performed using 60 Vbeta and 13 Jbeta primers. This table comes from immunoSEQ multiplex PCR, and its TCRdb copy is limited to in-frame clones, with some not included. This table has some 150,000 clones, over 80% appearing once. Sequencing was carried out using PBMCs. The source of these receptors is a female donor in good health and CMV-seronegative.

The chain couples TRBV2 to TRBJ1-1, with a weak D call TRBD1 (5 bases). The CDR3 consists of 14 residues. The V and J ends lost 6 bases and 2 bases respectively, with 13 bases between them. Germline CDR1 and CDR2: SNHLY and FYNNEI. CDR3 nucleotides: TGTGCCAGCAGCGAGGGACTGAGAAACACTGAAGCTTTCTTT. This gives the protein CASSEGLRNTEAFF.

V usage is TRBV2 and J usage is TRBJ2-3; 7 nucleotides match TRBD2. Trimming at V came to 5 bases and at J to 2 bases, leaving 1 base not matched to a gene. Germline V gene data show CDR1 as SNHLY and CDR2 as FYNNEI. The CDR3 length is 13 residues. CDR3 nucleotide sequence: TGTGCCAGCAGTCGGGACTACACAGATACGCAGTATTTT. This translates into CASSRDYTDTQYF. Based on the CDR3 plus reference TRBV2 and TRBJ2-3, the full variable domain is EPEVTQTPSHQVTQMGQEVILRCVPISNHLYFYWYRQILGQKVEFLVSFYNNEISEKSEIFDDQFSVERPDGSNFTLKIRSTKLEDSAMYFCASSRDYTDTQYFGPGTRLTVL.